This passage covers 18 T cell receptor beta chains from one sample sequenced in a study of T cell repertoires in cytomegalovirus infection. Each CDR3 protein gets one entry after TCRdb re-called the reads with MiXCR. This sample has 200,000 or so distinct CDR3 sequences, with approximately 19% found just once. Sequencing was carried out using PBMCs. These receptors were taken from a human donor in good health (CMV status not recorded). Some clones in this sample may be carry-over from other donors' samples.

J is TRBJ2-3 and V is TRBV28; D might be TRBD2 (6 bases). The CDR3 is 14 residues long. Germline V CDR1 and CDR2: MDHEN, SYDVKM. Trimming took 8 bases from V and 2 from J, leaving 14 bases between them. CDR3 nucleotides: TGTGCCAGCGCCGTCGCGGGAACCACAGATACGCAGTATTTT. Its protein product is CASAVAGTTDTQYF.

The table lists this clonotype with a few counts. The J gene is TRBJ1-2, the V gene TRBV5-5; no clear D gene. The CDR3 extends over 13 amino acids. Per the germline V gene, CDR1 is SGHKS and CDR2 is YYEKEE (reference sequence). Trimming cost V 0 bases and J 4 bases, with 7 bases left between them. The CDR3 spells CASSLDSTYGYTF. CDR3 coding DNA: TGTGCCAGCAGCTTGGACAGCACCTATGGCTACACCTTC.

This clonotype appeared many times. The rearrangement joins TRBV7-8 to TRBJ2-5; 11 bases align to TRBD1. The CDR3 is made up of 17 amino acids. The J segment lost 5 bases and the V segment lost 0 bases, leaving 8 bases of the junction unmatched. From germline, CDR1 is SGHVS and CDR2 FQNEAQ. The CDR3 loop reads CASSLASGQGATETQYF. For the CDR3, the DNA is TGTGCCAGCAGCTTAGCCTCCGGACAGGGGGCAACGGAGACCCAGTACTTC.

This clonotype appeared many times. The chain combines TRBV7-2 with TRBJ1-2; 7 nucleotides match TRBD1. The J segment lost 8 bases and the V segment lost 4 bases, leaving 7 bases of the junction unmatched. The CDR3 is 13 amino acids. Germline values: CDR1 SGHTA, CDR2 FQGNSA. The CDR3 sequence: CASSSQGVGGYTF. CDR3 bases: TGTGCCAGCAGCTCTCAGGGGGTCGGCGGCTACACCTTC.

A few counts support this clonotype. The chain joins TRBV6-5 to TRBJ2-2, with D tentatively TRBD1 (6 bases). Trimming pared 5 bases from V and 0 bases from J, leaving 19 bases between. The germline V gene has CDR1 MNHEY and CDR2 SVGAGI. CDR3 size: 18 residues. This CDR3 is CASSPLNPGTPNTGELFF. The CDR3 nucleotides are TGTGCCAGCAGTCCCCTCAACCCCGGGACACCGAACACCGGGGAGCTGTTTTTT.

Turning to this clonotype: This may be a read error: a much more frequent sequence differs by one nucleotide. V and J are TRBV7-6 and TRBJ2-7; no definite D call. This CDR3 has 11 residues. Germline V gives CDR1 SGHVS, CDR2 FNYEAQ. Between the trimmed V and J ends, which lost 6 bases and 11 bases, there was a span of 14 bases. CDR3 region: CASSYRRWEYF. The CDR3 DNA follows: TGTGCCAGCAGTTACCGACGATGGGAGTACTTC.

In DNA form, the CDR3 reads TGTGCCAGCAGTTTAAGGTTAGGGACAGGGGACTCACCCCTCCACTTT. Its translation is CASSLRLGTGDSPLHF. The J gene is TRBJ1-6, the V gene TRBV12-3 or TRBV12-4, with 10 bases aligning to TRBD1. There are 16 residues in the CDR3. V was pared by 2 bases and J by 10 bases, with 8 bases of the junction left unmatched.

This clonotype was seen more than once but under ten times. V gene TRBV6-6 combines with J gene TRBJ1-5; 7 positions match TRBD1. V shed 8 bases, J shed 0 bases, and the junction held 4 bases outside the gene matches. From germline, CDR1 is MNHNY and CDR2 SVGAGI (reference sequence). The CDR3 is made up of 14 amino acids. CDR3 loop: CASHRGPSNQPQHF. CDR3 in DNA: TGTGCCAGCCACAGGGGCCCTAGCAATCAGCCCCAGCATTTT.

This clonotype was seen more than once but under ten times. The V and J genes are TRBV27 and TRBJ2-3; tentative D call: TRBD2 (5 bases). V lost 4 bases and J lost 6, with 14 bases in between. There are 14 residues in the CDR3. Germline assignment: CDR1 MNHEY and CDR2 SMNVEV (reference sequence). The CDR3 DNA reads as TGTGCCAGCAGTTCCATCGGGGAGCCCGATACGCAGTATTTT. Protein product: CASSSIGEPDTQYF.

This clonotype was counted only a few times. This sequence joins TRBV28 and TRBJ2-2, with D possibly TRBD2 on 5 matching bases. The CDR3 totals 14 residues. V lost 7 bases and J lost 1, with 10 bases in between. Germline CDR1 reads MDHEN; CDR2 reads SYDVKM. CDR3 in amino acids: CASIRGGNTGELFF. The CDR3 DNA reads as TGTGCCAGCATCCGAGGAGGGAACACCGGGGAGCTGTTTTTT.

This clonotype was counted ten times or more. The gene calls are TRBV6-5 and TRBJ1-1; 7 positions match TRBD1. Looked up from germline, CDR1 is MNHEY and CDR2 is SVGAGI. This CDR3 is 15 amino acids long. The trim removed 5 bases at V and 1 base at J, leaving 7 bases unmatched. This chain's CDR3 is CASSPTWTGNTEAFF. In nucleotides, the CDR3 is TGTGCCAGCAGTCCCACCTGGACAGGGAACACTGAAGCTTTCTTT.

This clonotype was seen only a few times. J is TRBJ1-2 and V is TRBV7-9; D ambiguous. CDR3 size: 13 residues. The germline V gene encodes CDR1 SEHNR and CDR2 FQNEAQ (reference sequence). The V and J ends lost 5 bases and 3 bases respectively, with 10 bases between them. The CDR3 protein is CASSPTSYYGYTF. The CDR3 DNA is TGTGCCAGCAGCCCCACATCCTACTATGGCTACACCTTC.

In its sample, this clonotype was seen many times. V and J are TRBV7-2 and TRBJ1-6, with D possibly matching TRBD1 (5 bases). V dropped 5 bases and J dropped 7 bases, with 18 bases sitting between them. Per the germline V gene, CDR1 is SGHTA and CDR2 is FQGNSA. The CDR3 is made up of 16 amino acids. The CDR3 coding sequence is TGTGCCAGCAGCGAAAGACCTGGGGGAATCAATTCACCCCTCCACTTT. Its translation: CASSERPGGINSPLHF. The full variable domain, with the rest looked up from reference TRBV7-2 and TRBJ1-6, is GAGVSQSPSNKVTEKGKDVELRCDPISGHTALYWYRQSLGQGLEFLIYFQGNSAPDKSGLPSDRFSAERTGGSVSTLTIQRTQQEDSAVYLCASSERPGGINSPLHFGNGTRLTVT.

The chain recombines TRBV7-9 with TRBJ1-1, with TRBD1 matching 12 bases. With V trimmed by 5 bases and J by 4 bases, 5 bases remained unmatched. This CDR3 contains 15 residues. Germline CDR1 SEHNR, CDR2 FQNEAQ (reference sequence). CDR3 sequence (DNA): TGTGCCAGCAGCGCACGGGACAGGGGGCTCACTGAAGCTTTCTTT. Translated: CASSARDRGLTEAFF.

DNA for the CDR3: TGTGCCAGCTCGGGTGGGACCTCCTACAATGAGCAGTTCTTC. Amino acids: CASSGGTSYNEQFF. V is TRBV28 and J is TRBJ2-1; D may correspond to TRBD1 or TRBD2 (5 bases each). Germline CDR1 is MDHEN and CDR2 is SYDVKM. Trimming removed 8 bases from V and 0 bases from J, with 11 bases in between. There are 14 residues in the CDR3.

This clonotype was seen only a few times. The CDR3 DNA reads as TGTGCCAGCAGCTCAGCCACCGGGGAGCTGTTTTTT. Amino acid sequence: CASSSATGELFF. The chain carries TRBV7-6 and TRBJ2-2; no clear D gene. The germline gives CDR1 SGHVS, CDR2 FNYEAQ. The CDR3 runs 12 residues. Trimming removed 4 bases from V and 4 bases from J, with 4 bases in between.

This clonotype was counted at least ten times. CDR3 nucleotides: TGTGCCAGCAGCCGCGGGGGGGCCACAGATACGCAGTATTTT. This translates into CASSRGGATDTQYF. The genes are TRBV7-3 and TRBJ2-3; 9 bases are shared with TRBD2. This CDR3 has 14 amino acids. V lost 5 bases to trimming and J lost 2 bases; unmatched junction nucleotides: 2. Per the germline V gene, CDR1 is SGHTA and CDR2 is FQGTGA.

This chain uses TRBV28 with TRBJ2-1, with 8 bases lining up with TRBD1. Germline CDR1 is MDHEN and CDR2 is SYDVKM. Trimming removed 5 bases from V and 11 bases from J; junction bases left unmatched: 11. This CDR3 region has 14 residues. CDR3 amino acids: CASSIPRGQVKQFF. In nucleotides, the CDR3 is TGTGCCAGCAGTATACCCCGGGGACAGGTTAAGCAGTTCTTC.